This note documents a single TCR beta chain sequence. Per the germline V gene, CDR1 is SGHRS and CDR2 is YFSETQ. The length of the CDR3 is 15 residues. The V and J ends lost 5 bases and 0 bases, in that order; junction bases with no gene match: 7. This entry comes from a study of early T cells in non-severe SARS-CoV-2 infection. TCRdb redid the calling of the 5' RACE reads with MiXCR, one entry per CDR3 protein. The sample lists roughly 100,000 distinct CDR3 sequences, about an eighth seen once, with over 5% in the top ten. Source material: whole blood. This chain links TRBV5-1 with TRBJ2-5; 7 positions match TRBD2. This clonotype was obtained from an adult who was a healthcare worker with PCR-confirmed SARS-CoV-2 infection or an uninfected control (not recorded which). For the CDR3, the DNA is TGCGCCAGCAGTAGGGTGAGCGGGGACCAAGAGACCCAGTACTTC. Translating gives CASSRVSGDQETQYF.